This T cell receptor (beta chain) derives from a study of blood T cells in healthy people across ages. Findings and caveats of the study: CMV infection status of these donors was not known.

About this clonotype: Its specificity is not known.

The study drew donors from healthy Caucasian individuals in Russia aged 6 to 90. Germline assignment: CDR1 PRHDT and CDR2 FYEKMQ (reference sequence). This CDR3 contains 18 residues. V lost 6 bases to trimming and J lost 2 bases, with 25 bases between them. Primed by a sample-barcoded 5' primer and a J-beta primer mix, a second PCR proceeded for roughly 7 to 12 cycles. All samples yielded 3 million or more CDR3-containing paired-end reads. TCRdb re-called the 5' RACE reads with MiXCR, one entry per CDR3 protein. The table lists about a million distinct CDR3 sequences, roughly 47% of them singletons. The V and J genes are TRBV13 and TRBJ1-2; TRBD1 is a possible D gene (5 bases). Sequencing was performed on blood. This clonotype was sampled from a woman aged 60-75 years in good health. The CDR3 protein is CASSPREEGWAGNYGYTF. Here the CDR3 DNA reads TGTGCCAGCAGTCCGAGGGAGGAGGGGTGGGCAGGGAACTATGGCTACACCTTC.